What follows are 32 T cell receptor beta chains derived from one specimen sequenced in a study of blood T cell repertoires in COVID-19. The method was immunoSEQ multiplex PCR; TCRdb's version includes in-frame clones alone and lacks a portion of them. This repertoire shows over 150,000 clones, about 90% found once; its top ten account for about 6.5%. Sequenced: PBMCs or T cells enriched from blood (not recorded which). All receptors derive from a woman in her forties or fifties who had recovered from COVID-19.

The chain has TRBV6-2 or TRBV6-3 and TRBJ2-3; 8 nucleotides line up with TRBD2. CDR1 is MNHEY and CDR2 is SVGEGT in the germline V gene. CDR3 length: 16 residues. With 6 bases clipped from V and 4 bases from J, the junction kept 12 bases outside the gene matches. The CDR3 is CASSLGYSGRADTQYF. In DNA form, the CDR3 reads TGTGCCAGCAGCTTAGGATACAGCGGGAGAGCAGATACGCAGTATTTT.

The genes are TRBV15 and TRBJ2-3, with TRBD2 matching over 7 bases. Germline V gene sequence: CDR1 LNHNV, CDR2 YYDKDF (reference sequence). CDR3 size: 15 residues. V was pared by 11 bases and J by 2 bases, with 13 bases of the junction left unmatched. CDR3 sequence: CAARTGGRDTDTQYF. DNA for the CDR3: TGTGCCGCTCGGACGGGGGGACGCGACACAGATACGCAGTATTTT.

This chain uses TRBV5-6 with TRBJ2-2, with D possibly being TRBD1 (6 bases). The CDR3 covers 18 residues. The germline gives CDR1 SGHDT, CDR2 YYEEEE. Trimming took off 0 bases at V and 4 bases at J, with 19 bases between the two ends. The DNA for the CDR3 is TGTGCCAGCAGCTTGGGAACAGGGTTTTGGGACCGCACCGGGGAGCTGTTTTTT. Protein product: CASSLGTGFWDRTGELFF.

In this sample, this clone turned up once. V usage is TRBV2 and J usage is TRBJ1-4; 7 bases agree with TRBD1. The CDR3 has 19 amino acids. CDR1 is SNHLY, CDR2 FYNNEI, per germline. Trimming cost V 4 bases and J 8 bases; bases outside gene matches: 22. CDR3 bases: TGTGCCAGCAGTGGGTCGGACAGGAGGCGCAAGGCCAAGGACGAAAAACTGTTTTTT. Translated: CASSGSDRRRKAKDEKLFF.

With respect to this clone: A read error may account for a junction end that differs from germline. V usage is TRBV28 and J usage is TRBJ1-4, with 10 nucleotides matching TRBD1. Germline values: CDR1 MDHEN, CDR2 SYDVKM. The CDR3 has 12 residues. The CDR3 DNA sequence: TGTGCCAGCAGTTTCCCCGGGACAGGGGAAACTTTT. Residues: CASSFPGTGETF.

V and J are TRBV7-9 and TRBJ2-6; D uncertain. Trimming removed 8 bases from V and 0 bases from J, with 5 bases in between. Germline values: CDR1 SEHNR, CDR2 FQNEAQ (reference sequence). This CDR3 contains 13 residues. CDR3 sequence: CASVRSGANVLTF. The CDR3 region has the DNA TGTGCCAGCGTCCGCTCTGGGGCCAACGTCCTGACTTTC.

This rearrangement joins TRBV27 to TRBJ1-5; TRBD1 matches 10 bases. This CDR3 region has 14 residues. Trimming took 9 bases from V and 6 from J; bases not matched to a gene: 8. The germline V gene has CDR1 MNHEY and CDR2 SMNVEV (reference sequence). The CDR3 DNA reads as TGTGCCAGTCGACAGGGGGCGGGGAGTCAGCCCCAGCATTTT. Its protein is CASRQGAGSQPQHF.

The chain joins TRBV18 to TRBJ1-2; a weak D match, TRBD1 (6 bases). Germline CDR1 and CDR2: KGHSH and LQKENI. This CDR3 region has 15 residues. Trimming pared 6 bases from V and 2 bases from J, leaving 16 bases between. In DNA, the CDR3 is TGTGCCAGCTCTCAAACTTCCAGGGGAAACTATGGCTACACCTTC. Translating it yields CASSQTSRGNYGYTF.

The V gene is TRBV11-2, the J gene TRBJ1-1; TRBD1 might be the D (5 bases). The germline gives CDR1 SGHAT, CDR2 FQNNGV. Trimming shortened V by 5 bases and J by 11 bases, and 15 bases separated the two germline ends. This CDR3 contains 12 residues. Here the CDR3 DNA reads TGTGCCAGCAGCCCAGGGAAAGTCGGGGCTTTCTTT. It specifies CASSPGKVGAFF.

The rearrangement uses TRBV7-2 and TRBJ2-1, with D perhaps TRBD1 (5 bases). V was pared by 5 bases and J by 4 bases, with 9 bases between. This CDR3 has 13 amino acids. The V gene's germline CDR1 is SGHTA and CDR2 FQGNSA. The CDR3 spells CASSGRQYNEQFF. The CDR3 DNA reads TGTGCCAGCAGCGGGCGACAGTACAATGAGCAGTTCTTC.

The chain uses TRBV10-2 and TRBJ1-2; D might be TRBD1 (6 bases). This CDR3 spans 15 amino acids. The germline gives CDR1 WSHSY, CDR2 SAAADI. V gave up 0 bases and J gave up 4 bases, with 12 bases separating them. CDR3 DNA sequence: TGCGCCAGCAGTGAGTCAAGGGGGTCGTTCTATGGCTACACCTTC. Protein product: CASSESRGSFYGYTF.

The chain has TRBV5-1 and TRBJ2-7, with 12 bases aligning to TRBD2. The trim removed 5 bases at V and 2 bases at J, leaving 11 bases unmatched. Germline V gene data show CDR1 as SGHRS and CDR2 as YFSETQ. The CDR3 extends over 17 amino acids. CDR3 in amino acids: CASSNGLAGSQAYEQYF. The DNA of the CDR3 is TGCGCCAGCAGTAATGGACTAGCGGGATCCCAAGCCTACGAGCAGTACTTC.

This clone has just one count. The rearrangement links TRBV28 to TRBJ2-7; 10 nucleotides line up with TRBD2. CDR1 and CDR2 (germline): MDHEN, SYDVKM. The CDR3 has 15 residues. With V trimmed by 5 bases and J by 2 bases, 6 bases remained unmatched. This CDR3 reads CASSRILAGAYEQYF. CDR3 nucleotide sequence: TGTGCCAGCAGTCGGATTCTAGCGGGGGCCTACGAGCAGTACTTC.

The chain employs TRBV6-5 and TRBJ1-6; D possibly corresponds to TRBD1 (5 bases). V shed 2 bases and J shed 0 bases, with 8 bases lying between them. Germline CDR1 MNHEY, CDR2 SVGAGI. The CDR3 totals 16 residues. CDR3 residues: CASSYRQSSYNSPLHF. As DNA, the CDR3 is TGTGCCAGCAGTTACCGACAGAGCTCCTATAATTCACCCCTCCACTTT.

V is TRBV2 and J is TRBJ2-1; 10 bases are a match to TRBD2. V gave up 5 bases and J gave up 7 bases; unmatched junction bases: 8. The CDR3 totals 15 residues. The germline CDR1 and CDR2 sequences are SNHLY and FYNNEI. The chain's CDR3 is CASSLSGRAVNEQFF. The CDR3 DNA reads as TGTGCCAGCAGTCTCAGCGGGAGGGCCGTTAATGAGCAGTTCTTC.

The V gene is TRBV5-6, the J gene TRBJ2-3; the D gene is possibly TRBD1 (5 bases). Per the germline V gene, CDR1 is SGHDT and CDR2 is YYEEEE. CDR3 length equals 14 residues. Trimming removed 6 bases from V and 4 bases from J, with 15 bases in between. CDR3: CASTSGSPADTQYF. CDR3 bases: TGTGCCAGCACTTCAGGGTCCCCCGCAGATACGCAGTATTTT.

This clone has just one count. V usage is TRBV19 and J usage is TRBJ2-7, with 9 bases matching TRBD1. Trimming at V came to 4 bases and at J to 2 bases, leaving 3 bases not matched to a gene. CDR3 size: 14 residues. Germline CDR1 is LNHDA and CDR2 is SQIVND (reference sequence). CDR3 sequence reads: CASSRDRATYEQYF. CDR3 coding DNA: TGTGCCAGTAGTAGGGACAGGGCTACCTACGAGCAGTACTTC.

This sequence joins TRBV11-2 and TRBJ2-4; TRBD1 matches 7 bases. The V gene end was trimmed by 6 bases and the J gene end by 1 base; junction bases not matched to a gene: 6. CDR3 size: 15 residues. Germline CDR1 and CDR2: SGHAT and FQNNGV. CDR3 protein: CASRSLTGAKNIQYF. The CDR3 bases are TGTGCCAGCAGATCACTGACAGGGGCCAAAAACATTCAGTACTTC.

The chain is built from TRBV29-1 and TRBJ2-1; no clear D gene. CDR1 is SQVTM, CDR2 ANQGSEA, per germline. This CDR3 has 14 residues. The CDR3 loop is CSALSLTYYNEQFF. CDR3 bases: TGCAGTGCCCTATCTCTGACTTACTACAATGAGCAGTTCTTC.

The chain joins TRBV5-6 to TRBJ2-3, with D unresolved. Trimming shortened V by 2 bases and J by 3 bases, and 10 bases separated the two germline ends. Germline V gene data show CDR1 as SGHDT and CDR2 as YYEEEE. The CDR3 contains 14 residues. This CDR3 is CASSFTGSTDTQYF. The CDR3 DNA reads TGTGCCAGCAGCTTTACCGGTTCGACAGATACGCAGTATTTT.

This sequence joins TRBV2 and TRBJ1-1; maybe TRBD1 (6 bases). This CDR3 has 13 residues. Trimming shortened V by 4 bases and J by 1 base, and 7 bases separated the two germline ends. Germline V gene sequence: CDR1 SNHLY, CDR2 FYNNEI. The CDR3 sequence: CASSGQENTEAFF. CDR3 in DNA: TGTGCCAGCAGTGGACAGGAGAACACTGAAGCTTTCTTT.

This clone appeared a single time. V usage is TRBV27 and J usage is TRBJ1-5; 8 bases match TRBD1. The trim removed 3 bases at V and 2 bases at J, leaving 3 bases unmatched. The CDR3 covers 15 residues. Germline loops: CDR1 MNHEY, CDR2 SMNVEV (reference sequence). CDR3 loop: CASSLKGQGNQPQHF. The CDR3 nucleotides are TGTGCCAGCAGTTTGAAGGGACAGGGCAATCAGCCCCAGCATTTT.

V gene TRBV2 combines with J gene TRBJ2-7; 15 bases align to TRBD2. Germline-derived CDR1 and CDR2 are SNHLY and FYNNEI. This CDR3 has 17 amino acids. The V segment lost 5 bases and the J segment 2 bases; nucleotides outside the gene matches: 7. The CDR3 protein is CASSTPWTSGRAYEQYF. CDR3 nucleotides: TGTGCCAGCAGTACCCCTTGGACTAGCGGGAGGGCCTACGAGCAGTACTTC.

V and J are TRBV9 and TRBJ2-1; 10 bases match TRBD2. V was clipped by 1 base and J by 0 bases; unmatched bases: 10. This CDR3 region has 19 residues. The V gene's germline CDR1 is SGDLS and CDR2 YYNGEE. CDR3 DNA: TGTGCCAGCAGCGTATACAGCGGGAGGGCGGGAAGCTCCTACAATGAGCAGTTCTTC. Amino acids: CASSVYSGRAGSSYNEQFF.

The chain employs TRBV9 and TRBJ1-1; tentatively, D is TRBD1 (5 bases). Looked up from germline, CDR1 is SGDLS and CDR2 is YYNGEE. The V end was cut by 4 bases, the J end by 4 bases, with 26 bases between. CDR3 length: 18 amino acids. In DNA, the CDR3 is TGTGCCAGCAGCTCCCTCGCAGCAGGGATGATTGGAAGCACTGAAGCTTTCTTT. Translation gives CASSSLAAGMIGSTEAFF.

The chain has TRBV15 and TRBJ1-4, with a possible D match to TRBD1 (5 bases). The CDR3 contains 21 residues. CDR1 and CDR2 (germline): LNHNV, YYDKDF (reference sequence). Trimming cost V 5 bases and J 0 bases, with 28 bases left between them. The CDR3 here is CATSGSHYGHSDPATNEKLFF. The CDR3 nucleotides read TGTGCCACCAGCGGAAGTCACTATGGACATTCCGACCCTGCAACTAATGAAAAACTGTTTTTT.

This chain links TRBV10-2 with TRBJ2-7; 7 bases align to TRBD2. The CDR3 runs 13 residues. The germline gives CDR1 WSHSY, CDR2 SAAADI. The ends lost 4 bases at V and 2 bases at J; junction bases unmatched: 2. DNA of the CDR3: TGCGCCAGCAGTGGGGGGAGGGCCTACGAGCAGTACTTC. Its translation is CASSGGRAYEQYF.

J is TRBJ2-2 and V is TRBV5-4; 8 bases match TRBD1. The germline CDR1 and CDR2 sequences are SGHNT and YYREEE (reference sequence). This CDR3 is 17 amino acids long. Unmatched junction bases numbered 6, after V lost 0 bases and J lost 2 bases. CDR3 DNA: TGTGCCAGCAGCTTGGCTGGACAGGGCCATAACACCGGGGAGCTGTTTTTT. It yields the protein CASSLAGQGHNTGELFF.

The V call is TRBV10-3, the J call TRBJ1-1, with D hard to call. Per the germline V gene, CDR1 is ENHRY and CDR2 is SYGVKD. With 6 bases removed from V and 6 bases from J, the gap between germline ends came to 14 bases. The CDR3 covers 13 residues. This chain's CDR3 is CAIRLGGSAEAFF. The CDR3 DNA is TGTGCCATCAGGCTCGGAGGTAGCGCTGAAGCTTTCTTT.

The chain has TRBV5-1 and TRBJ1-4; 7 bases are a match to TRBD1. The J segment lost 2 bases and the V segment lost 4 bases, leaving 2 bases of the junction unmatched. CDR1 and CDR2 (germline): SGHRS, YFSETQ. The CDR3 covers 14 residues. The DNA of the CDR3 is TGCGCCAGCAGCCCGGGACAGACTAATGAAAAACTGTTTTTT. As protein: CASSPGQTNEKLFF.

The chain employs TRBV4-1 and TRBJ2-1, with TRBD2 matching over 7 bases. V was clipped by 4 bases and J by 1 base; unmatched bases: 7. Germline V lookup: CDR1 MGHRA, CDR2 YSYEKL. CDR3 length: 16 residues. CDR3 amino acids: CASSRSGGGSYNEQFF. The CDR3 DNA reads TGCGCCAGCAGCCGATCTGGGGGAGGGTCCTACAATGAGCAGTTCTTC.

Of note for this clone: This same CDR3 is encoded by further DNA sequences in the sample. This chain joins TRBV5-4 and TRBJ2-3; TRBD2 matches at 9 bases. V was clipped by 0 bases and J by 3 bases; unmatched bases: 5. Germline V gene sequence: CDR1 SGHNT, CDR2 YYREEE (reference sequence). There are 16 residues in the CDR3. The CDR3 DNA is TGTGCCAGCAGCTTGGTGGGCGGGAGGGCGACAGATACGCAGTATTTT. This gives the protein CASSLVGGRATDTQYF.